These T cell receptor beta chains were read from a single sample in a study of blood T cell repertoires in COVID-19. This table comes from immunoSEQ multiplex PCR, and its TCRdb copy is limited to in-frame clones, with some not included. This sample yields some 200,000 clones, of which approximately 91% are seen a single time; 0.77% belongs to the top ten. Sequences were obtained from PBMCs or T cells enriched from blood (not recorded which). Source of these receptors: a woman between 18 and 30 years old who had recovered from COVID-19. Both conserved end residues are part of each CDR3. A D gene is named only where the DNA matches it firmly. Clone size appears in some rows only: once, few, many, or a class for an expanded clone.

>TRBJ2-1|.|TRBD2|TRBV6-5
TGTGCCAGCAGTTACGGTGGACTAGCGGGAGGGGATGAGCAGTTCTTC
CASSYGGLAGGDEQFF
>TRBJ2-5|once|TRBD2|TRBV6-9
TGTGCCAGCAGCTTGACTAGCGGGACACAAGAGACCCAGTACTTC
CASSLTSGTQETQYF
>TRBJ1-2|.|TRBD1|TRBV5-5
TGTGCCAGCAGCTCCTCGACAGGGGGCTCCTATGGCTACACCTTC
CASSSSTGGSYGYTF
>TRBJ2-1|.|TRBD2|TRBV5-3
TGTGCCAGAAGCTTGGAAGTACGACTAGCGGCTTACTACAATGAGCAGTTCTTC
CARSLEVRLAAYYNEQFF
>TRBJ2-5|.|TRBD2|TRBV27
TGTGCCAGCAGTGACCGGGGGGGGGAGACCCAGTACTTC
CASSDRGGETQYF
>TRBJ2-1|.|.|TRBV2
TGTGCCAGCACCGTCCGCAATGAGCAGTTCTTC
CASTVRNEQFF
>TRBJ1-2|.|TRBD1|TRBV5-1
TGCGCCAGCAGCTTTCGGGACAGGGACTATGGCTACACCTTC
CASSFRDRDYGYTF
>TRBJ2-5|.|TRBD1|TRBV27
TGTGCCAGCAGTAAACTAGACAGGGAAGAGACCCAGTACTTC
CASSKLDREETQYF
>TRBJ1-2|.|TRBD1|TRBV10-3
TGTGCCATCAGTGAAAGGCAGGGGGATGGCTACACCTTC
CAISERQGDGYTF
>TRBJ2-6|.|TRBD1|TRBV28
TGTGCCAGCAGTTTATTTTGGACAGGTGACAACTCTGGGGCCAACGTCCTGACTTTC
CASSLFWTGDNSGANVLTF
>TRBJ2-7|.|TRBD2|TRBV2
TGTGCCAGCAGTGAAAGGGCTAGCGGGATGAACGAGCAGTACTTC
CASSERASGMNEQYF
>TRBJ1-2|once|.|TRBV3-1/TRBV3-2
TGTGCCAGCAGCCAGAGCGGTCGGGGCTACACCTTC
CASSQSGRGYTF
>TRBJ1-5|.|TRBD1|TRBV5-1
TGCGCCAGCAGCTTGGCAGGGGGCTTTCTCCAGCCCCAGCATTTT
CASSLAGGFLQPQHF
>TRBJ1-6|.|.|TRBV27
TGTGCCAGCAGTTTAACAGTAGGTGTTGGTAATTCACCCCTCCACTTT
CASSLTVGVGNSPLHF
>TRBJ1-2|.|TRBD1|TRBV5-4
TGTGCCAGCAGACGGACAGGGGGCAGCTATGGCTACACCTTC
CASRRTGGSYGYTF
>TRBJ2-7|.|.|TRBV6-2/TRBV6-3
TGTGCCAGCAGTTCCCCCAACGGCCAAACGGGGACCTACGAGCAGTACTTC
CASSSPNGQTGTYEQYF
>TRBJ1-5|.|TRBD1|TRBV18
TGTGCCAGCTCACCAGGGACAGGGTACGGTCAGCCCCAGCATTTT
CASSPGTGYGQPQHF
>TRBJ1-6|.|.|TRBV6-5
TGTGCCAGCGGCAAGGAGGCCACCTATAATTCACCCCTCCACTTT
CASGKEATYNSPLHF
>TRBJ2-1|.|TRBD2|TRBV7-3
TGTGCCAGCAGCCCCCTGTTGGCTAGCGGGAGGGTGTTCTTC
CASSPLLASGRVFF
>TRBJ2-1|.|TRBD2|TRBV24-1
TGTGCCACCAGTGATTTTAGGCCTAGCGGGAGGAGAAACAATGAGCAGTTCTTC
CATSDFRPSGRRNNEQFF
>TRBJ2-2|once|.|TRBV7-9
TGTGCCAGCGGCACCTCAAACACCGGGGAGCTGTTTTTT
CASGTSNTGELFF
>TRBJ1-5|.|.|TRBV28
TGTGCCAGCGAACAGGGTTGGAGCAATCAGCCCCAGCATTTT
CASEQGWSNQPQHF